This T cell receptor (beta chain) came from a study of shared clonotypes between healthy human individuals. Study-level background: Every donor yielded three CD4 naive, three CD4 memory, two CD8 naive and one CD8 memory plate.

The CDR3 is made up of 17 amino acids. The V segment lost 2 bases and the J segment 2 bases; nucleotides outside the gene matches: 5. CDR1 is KGHSH and CDR2 is LQKENI in the germline V gene. In the original analysis: There were no quality scores in the junction-only immunoSEQ sequences, so filtering differed. Using immunoSEQ multiplex PCR, the repertoire was profiled, and TCRdb retains in-frame clones only, with some absent. The DNA gave D and trimming, while V, J and clone size come from that table. The sample comprises just over 2,000,000 clones, around 95% of which are singletons, and 0.13% rests with the top ten.

The chain links TRBV18 to TRBJ2-6; 8 bases match TRBD1. This TCR derives from a man between 18 and 35 years old in good health. The sequenced material came from naive CD4+ T cells sorted from blood. Noted subset: CD45RA+ positively selected. In DNA form, the CDR3 reads TGTGCCAGCTCACCAGCGACAGGGGCTCCTGGGGCCAACGTCCTGACTTTC. Translation gives CASSPATGAPGANVLTF.